This T cell receptor (beta chain) was captured by sequencing in a study of cytomegalovirus exposure and HLA in healthy donors. Study observations and caveats: V- and J-gene trimming in TCR beta was tied to a missense DCLRE1C variant by an analysis performed later. Analyzed later, most CMV-associated TCR beta chains appeared HLA-restricted. Reportedly, diagnosis of cytomegalovirus status by the classifier showed high specificity and sensitivity. Later, an analysis found that common viral pathogens appeared to be linked with several of the most significant clusters.

Researchers ran the PCR with 60 Vbeta and 13 Jbeta primers. Libraries were prepared by immunoSEQ multiplex PCR; TCRdb keeps only in-frame clonotypes and omits some of them. The sample carries 200,000 to 250,000 clones, about 80% recorded once. V was trimmed by 10 bases and J by 1 base, leaving 13 bases between them. This CDR3 comprises 13 residues. Looked up from germline, CDR1 is LNHDA and CDR2 is SQIVND (reference sequence). A remark on this clone: Its specificity is unknown.

This receptor was identified in a woman between 35 and 50 years old in good health and CMV-seronegative. The rearrangement uses TRBV19 and TRBJ1-1; TRBD1 might be the D (6 bases). The sequenced material came from PBMCs. CDR3 region: CAIQQGQNTEAFF. CDR3 nucleotide sequence: TGTGCCATACAACAGGGACAGAACACTGAAGCTTTCTTT.